This TCR beta chain was captured by sequencing in a study of shared clonotypes between healthy human individuals. This CDR3 contains 13 residues. V gave up 6 bases and J gave up 3 bases; unmatched junction bases: 4. Germline V gives CDR1 MNHNS, CDR2 SASEGT. Genomic DNA of every subset was divided equally among multiple immunoSEQ plates. Measured with immunoSEQ multiplex PCR; TCRdb has only the in-frame clones, and not every one. The data show over 750,000 clones, with about 96% seen just once and less than 0.25% held by the top ten. CD8 cells classed as naive were CD45RO-negative and positively selected for CCR7, excluding terminally differentiated effector memory CD45RA+ cells.

The source of this sequence is a man aged 25 to 40 in good health. The chain links TRBV6-1 to TRBJ1-2; TRBD1 agrees at 7 bases. Source material: naive CD8+ T cells sorted from blood. CDR3 DNA sequence: TGTGCCAGCAGACCTGACAGGGACTATGGCTACACCTTC. It is translated as CASRPDRDYGYTF.